What follows are 27 T cell receptor beta chains derived from one specimen sequenced in a study of T cells after yellow fever vaccination. MiXCR, run by TCRdb on the 5' RACE reads, gives a single entry per CDR3 protein. The sample carries about 580,000 distinct CDR3 sequences, around 16% recorded once. This material consisted of PBMCs, taken roughly 5 days after the first yellow fever vaccination. The receptor source for this set is a man younger than 30 who received the YFV17D yellow fever vaccine.

J is TRBJ1-1 and V is TRBV9, with D perhaps matching TRBD1 (5 bases). Germline lookup yields CDR1 SGDLS and CDR2 YYNGEE. Trimming cost V 1 base and J 4 bases, with 8 bases left between them. The CDR3 is 13 residues long. DNA for the CDR3: TGTGCCAGCAGCGTAAAGGGGAGCACTGAAGCTTTCTTT. Protein: CASSVKGSTEAFF.

In its sample, this clonotype was seen a few times. J is TRBJ2-2 and V is TRBV20-1, with D possibly TRBD2 on 5 matching bases. The CDR3 extends over 12 amino acids. Germline CDR1 reads DFQATT; CDR2 reads SNEGSKA (reference sequence). V shed 3 bases and J shed 6 bases, with 8 bases lying between them. The CDR3 loop is CSASRGAGELFF. CDR3 DNA: TGCAGTGCTAGCCGGGGTGCCGGGGAGCTGTTTTTT.

This clonotype was counted ten times or more. The chain uses TRBV24-1 and TRBJ2-1, with 14 nucleotides matching TRBD2. Germline CDR1 is KGHDR and CDR2 is SFDVKD. Germline trimming cut 4 bases from V and 9 bases from J; bases unmatched to any gene: 13. CDR3 size: 18 residues. CDR3 in DNA: TGTGCCACCAGTGACTCTGGGACTAGCGGGGGAAGGACCGGTGAGCAGTTCTTC. Protein sequence: CATSDSGTSGGRTGEQFF.

This clonotype was observed a few times. The chain couples TRBV4-2 to TRBJ2-2, with TRBD2 identical over 12 bases. Germline V gene sequence: CDR1 LGHNA, CDR2 YNFKEQ. J lost 5 bases, V lost 1 base, and 2 bases had no gene match. The CDR3 sequence is 16 residues long. CDR3 coding DNA: TGTGCCAGCAGCCAAGCGACTAGCGGGGGAACCGGGGAGCTGTTTTTT. Translating gives CASSQATSGGTGELFF.

This clonotype was seen ten or more times. CDR3 nucleotide sequence: TGCAGTGCTAGTGATAGCGGGGGGGCAGATACGCAGTATTTT. This codes for CSASDSGGADTQYF. The gene calls are TRBV20-1 and TRBJ2-3; TRBD2 matches at 11 bases. The CDR3 is 14 amino acids. Germline loops: CDR1 DFQATT, CDR2 SNEGSKA (reference sequence). J was trimmed by 4 bases and V by 3 bases; bases with no gene match: 3.

This chain uses TRBV10-3 with TRBJ2-1; D is unclear. This CDR3 has 15 residues. V lost 1 base, J lost 6 bases, and 13 bases lay in between. From germline, CDR1 is ENHRY and CDR2 SYGVKD. The CDR3 loop reads CAISEWTRPPNEQFF. CDR3 nucleotides: TGTGCCATCAGTGAGTGGACGCGGCCCCCCAATGAGCAGTTCTTC.

This clonotype was found a few times. The rearrangement uses TRBV12-3 or TRBV12-4 and TRBJ1-1, with 8 bases fitting TRBD1. CDR3 size: 14 residues. The V and J ends lost 7 bases and 0 bases, in that order; junction bases with no gene match: 4. The CDR3 DNA is TGTGCCAGCAATTTGGACAGGGTGAACACTGAAGCTTTCTTT. Its translation: CASNLDRVNTEAFF.

This clonotype has ten or more counts. This rearrangement joins TRBV5-8 to TRBJ1-3, with no clear D. Germline CDR1 reads SGHTS; CDR2 reads YDEGEE. The CDR3 covers 14 residues. V lost 0 bases and J lost 0, with 4 bases in between. The CDR3, as DNA: TGTGCCAGCAGCTTGGGTCGCTCTGGAAACACCATATATTTT. Translation gives CASSLGRSGNTIYF. Variable domain in full (rest from reference TRBV5-8 and TRBJ1-3): EAGVTQSPTHLIKTRGQQATLRCSPISGHTSVYWYQQALGLGLQFLLWYDEGEERNRGNFPPRFSGRQFPNYSSELNVNALELEDSALYLCASSLGRSGNTIYFGEGSWLTVV.

This clonotype was seen a few times. The rearrangement links TRBV28 to TRBJ2-2, with 9 bases that match TRBD2. J lost 1 base, V lost 6 bases, and 15 bases had no gene match. Per germline, CDR1 MDHEN and CDR2 SYDVKM. This CDR3 region has 19 residues. The DNA of the CDR3 is TGTGCCAGCAGCCGTCAGGGGAGTAGCGGGGGAGAGAACACCGGGGAGCTGTTTTTT. It specifies CASSRQGSSGGENTGELFF. Full variable domain (remainder filled in from reference TRBV28 and TRBJ2-2): DVKVTQSSRYLVKRTGEKVFLECVQDMDHENMFWYRQDPGLGLRLIYFSYDVKMKEKGDIPEGYSVSREKKERFSLILESASTNQTSMYLCASSRQGSSGGENTGELFFGEGSRLTVL.

This clonotype was seen more than once but under ten times. The chain uses TRBV6-2 or TRBV6-3 and TRBJ1-5; 7 nucleotides line up with TRBD1. V lost 2 bases, J lost 3 bases, and 4 bases stayed unmatched. Germline lookup yields CDR1 MNHEY and CDR2 SVGEGT. This CDR3 is 15 amino acids long. DNA for the CDR3: TGTGCCAGCAGTTACCTAACAGGGGACAATCAGCCCCAGCATTTT. Translating gives CASSYLTGDNQPQHF.

The chain has TRBV7-9 and TRBJ2-2; possibly TRBD2 for D (6 bases). CDR1 and CDR2 from the germline V gene are SEHNR and FQNEAQ (reference sequence). The CDR3 totals 15 residues. Trimming took off 5 bases at V and 7 bases at J, with 17 bases between the two ends. The chain's CDR3 is CASSLRRGSDGELFF. The CDR3 bases are TGTGCCAGCAGCCTCCGACGGGGGTCGGACGGGGAGCTGTTTTTT.

This clonotype was counted many times. The CDR3 spells CASSPTGMEETQYF. For the CDR3, the DNA is TGTGCCAGCAGCCCGACAGGGATGGAAGAGACCCAGTACTTC. J is TRBJ2-5 and V is TRBV5-4; 7 nucleotides agree with TRBD1. The germline gives CDR1 SGHNT, CDR2 YYREEE (reference sequence). CDR3 size: 14 residues. V lost 4 bases, J lost 3 bases, and 6 bases stayed unmatched. Together with reference TRBV5-4 and TRBJ2-5, the CDR3 gives the full variable domain: ETGVTQSPTHLIKTRGQQVTLRCSSQSGHNTVSWYQQALGQGPQFIFQYYREEENGRGNFPPRFSGLQFPNYSSELNVNALELDDSALYLCASSPTGMEETQYFGPGTRLLVL.

This clonotype has a handful of counts. The chain recombines TRBV20-1 with TRBJ2-7, with 11 bases lining up with TRBD1. Germline CDR1 is DFQATT and CDR2 is SNEGSKA (reference sequence). Trimming at V came to 5 bases and at J to 3 bases, leaving 6 bases not matched to a gene. The CDR3 extends over 14 amino acids. The CDR3 here is CSAPRTGGSYEQYF. In DNA form, the CDR3 reads TGCAGTGCTCCCAGGACAGGGGGCAGCTACGAGCAGTACTTC.

The rearrangement joins TRBV7-2 to TRBJ2-1; possible D gene TRBD1, 6 bases. The CDR3 extends over 14 amino acids. Germline loops: CDR1 SGHTA, CDR2 FQGNSA. V lost 3 bases and J 7 bases, leaving 13 bases between the germline ends. The DNA for the CDR3 is TGTGCCAGCAGCTTGATATGGACAGATAATGAGCAGTTCTTC. Its translation is CASSLIWTDNEQFF. Complete variable domain (other parts from reference TRBV7-2 and TRBJ2-1): GAGVSQSPSNKVTEKGKDVELRCDPISGHTALYWYRQSLGQGLEFLIYFQGNSAPDKSGLPSDRFSAERTGGSVSTLTIQRTQQEDSAVYLCASSLIWTDNEQFFGPGTRLTVL.

The chain uses TRBV7-2 and TRBJ1-1; 7 bases match TRBD1. J lost 1 base, V lost 7 bases, and 9 bases had no gene match. CDR1 and CDR2 from the germline V gene are SGHTA and FQGNSA. The CDR3 length is 15 residues. This CDR3 is CASTWAPGGNTEAFF. The CDR3 DNA reads as TGTGCCAGCACCTGGGCCCCAGGGGGGAACACTGAAGCTTTCTTT.

This clonotype was found many times. V gene TRBV3-1 combines with J gene TRBJ2-7; D is unclear. This CDR3 is built from 16 residues. V was cut by 0 bases and J by 1 base, with 13 bases left in between. CDR1 and CDR2 (germline): LGHDT, YNNKEL (reference sequence). CDR3 amino acids: CASSQDLRRPSYEQYF. CDR3 coding DNA: TGTGCCAGCAGCCAAGATCTCCGCCGGCCTTCCTACGAGCAGTACTTC.

This clonotype was observed a handful of times. The V gene is TRBV11-2, the J gene TRBJ2-7, with D possibly called TRBD1 or TRBD2 (5 bases each). Trimming shortened V by 3 bases and J by 2 bases, and 20 bases separated the two germline ends. CDR3 length equals 17 residues. Germline V gene data show CDR1 as SGHAT and CDR2 as FQNNGV. The CDR3 region is CASSFTQVPGRAYEQYV. In DNA form, the CDR3 reads TGTGCCAGCAGCTTCACCCAGGTCCCGGGACGAGCCTACGAGCAGTACGTC.

The gene calls are TRBV19 and TRBJ1-2; D perhaps matches TRBD1 (6 bases). The V end was cut by 5 bases, the J end by 6 bases, with 13 bases between. This CDR3 has 13 amino acids. The germline V gene encodes CDR1 LNHDA and CDR2 SQIVND (reference sequence). The CDR3 spells CASSVGQLDGYTF. The DNA for the CDR3 is TGTGCCAGTAGTGTTGGACAGTTGGATGGCTACACCTTC. Drawing the rest from reference TRBV19 and TRBJ1-2, the complete variable domain is DGGITQSPKYLFRKEGQNVTLSCEQNLNHDAMYWYRQDPGQGLRLIYYSQIVNDFQKGDIAEGYSVSREKKESFPLTVTSAQKNPTAFYLCASSVGQLDGYTFGSGTRLTVV.

This clonotype has only a few counts. The chain couples TRBV5-1 to TRBJ1-6; D might be TRBD1 (5 bases). Germline CDR1 is SGHRS and CDR2 is YFSETQ. Between the trimmed V and J ends, which lost 4 bases and 6 bases, there was a span of 14 bases. The CDR3 spans 15 residues. The CDR3 loop reads CASSPGRTTNSPLHF. In DNA form, the CDR3 reads TGCGCCAGCAGCCCCGGTCGGACAACTAATTCACCCCTCCACTTT.

This clonotype came up a few times. The rearrangement links TRBV6-1 to TRBJ1-2; maybe TRBD1 (5 bases). The CDR3 is made up of 14 amino acids. V was clipped by 7 bases and J by 5 bases, with 17 bases between them. Per the germline V gene, CDR1 is MNHNS and CDR2 is SASEGT. The CDR3 protein is CASTRSGAGYGYTF. The CDR3 DNA reads TGTGCCAGCACTCGCTCCGGGGCGGGGTATGGCTACACCTTC.

The J gene is TRBJ1-2, the V gene TRBV6-5, with a weak D call TRBD1 (6 bases). Trimming cost V 2 bases and J 8 bases, with 12 bases left between them. The germline V gene has CDR1 MNHEY and CDR2 SVGAGI. This CDR3 region has 13 residues. The chain's CDR3 is CASSYQGTTGYTF. DNA for the CDR3: TGTGCCAGCAGTTACCAGGGGACTACAGGCTACACCTTC.

This chain joins TRBV4-1 and TRBJ2-4; D is unclear. The V end was cut by 0 bases, the J end by 0 bases, with 6 bases between. This CDR3 has 15 amino acids. CDR1 and CDR2 (germline): MGHRA, YSYEKL. The CDR3 DNA is TGCGCCAGCAGCCAAGATCTGCTAGCCAAAAACATTCAGTACTTC. Amino acids: CASSQDLLAKNIQYF.

The chain couples TRBV20-1 to TRBJ2-7, with D perhaps assigned TRBD1 or TRBD2 (5 bases each). V was cut by 5 bases and J by 1 base, with 15 bases left in between. Germline V gene lookup returns CDR1 DFQATT and CDR2 SNEGSKA (reference sequence). The CDR3 is 14 amino acids. The CDR3 bases are TGCAGTGCTGGCCTCGGCAGGGAGTCCTACGAGCAGTACTTC. Its protein product is CSAGLGRESYEQYF.

Only a few counts were recorded for this clonotype. V and J are TRBV7-2 and TRBJ1-4, with D maybe TRBD1 (5 bases). V lost 1 base to trimming and J lost 4 bases, with 10 bases between them. Germline assignment: CDR1 SGHTA and CDR2 FQGNSA. This CDR3 is 15 amino acids long. CDR3 nucleotide sequence: TGTGCCAGCAGCTTAGAACGGGGGTATAATGAAAAACTGTTTTTT. Amino acid sequence: CASSLERGYNEKLFF.

The chain has TRBV7-6 and TRBJ1-4, with 9 bases aligning to TRBD1. CDR1 SGHVS and CDR2 FNYEAQ come from the germline V gene. The CDR3 has 17 amino acids. V gave up 5 bases and J gave up 0 bases; unmatched junction bases: 7. The CDR3 sequence is CASSLWTGAATNEKLFF. The CDR3 DNA sequence: TGTGCCAGCAGCCTCTGGACAGGGGCAGCAACTAATGAAAAACTGTTTTTT.

This clonotype was counted only a few times. The chain couples TRBV7-2 to TRBJ2-7; 7 bases map to TRBD1. The V and J ends lost 2 bases and 0 bases, in that order; junction bases with no gene match: 4. The V gene's germline CDR1 is SGHTA and CDR2 FQGNSA. The CDR3 runs 15 residues. The CDR3 nucleotides read TGTGCCAGCAGCTTACATAGGGACAGCTCCTACGAGCAGTACGTC. It is translated as CASSLHRDSSYEQYV.

This chain uses TRBV15 with TRBJ1-4, with D unclear. CDR3 length: 14 residues. Germline V gene data show CDR1 as LNHNV and CDR2 as YYDKDF (reference sequence). Trimming left V 3 bases short and J 8 bases short, with 13 bases between. CDR3 DNA sequence: TGTGCCACCAGCAGGGACCATTTGCGGGAAAAACTGTTTTTT. Its translation: CATSRDHLREKLFF.